The T cell receptor beta chain described here comes from a study of shared clonotypes between healthy human individuals. Study-wide background: CD4 naive and CD4 memory each took three plates per donor, while CD8 naive took two and CD8 memory one.

The protocol was immunoSEQ multiplex PCR, while the TCRdb copy is restricted to in-frame clones and leaves out a portion. The sample carries 190,000 or so clones, about 68% recorded once. J lost 2 bases, V lost 7 bases, and 4 bases had no gene match. Per the germline V gene, CDR1 is SQVTM and CDR2 is ANQGSEA. CDR3 length: 12 residues. Overall study findings and caveats: A limitation of the genetic and exposure-history diversity represented arose from few donors. What naive subsets generally showed was a larger estimated richness than memory subsets showed.

All participating donors were Caucasian adults from Nashville, Tennessee. Concerning this clone itself: Antigen specificity is unknown.

The receptor was isolated from a man aged 30-40 years in good health. Source material: memory CD4+ T cells sorted from blood. Stated subset: CD45RA-negative fraction. This chain connects TRBV29-1 to TRBJ2-5; 7 nucleotides match TRBD2. The CDR3 is CSAPSGQETQYF. The CDR3 nucleotides are TGCAGCGCTCCTAGCGGACAAGAGACCCAGTACTTC.